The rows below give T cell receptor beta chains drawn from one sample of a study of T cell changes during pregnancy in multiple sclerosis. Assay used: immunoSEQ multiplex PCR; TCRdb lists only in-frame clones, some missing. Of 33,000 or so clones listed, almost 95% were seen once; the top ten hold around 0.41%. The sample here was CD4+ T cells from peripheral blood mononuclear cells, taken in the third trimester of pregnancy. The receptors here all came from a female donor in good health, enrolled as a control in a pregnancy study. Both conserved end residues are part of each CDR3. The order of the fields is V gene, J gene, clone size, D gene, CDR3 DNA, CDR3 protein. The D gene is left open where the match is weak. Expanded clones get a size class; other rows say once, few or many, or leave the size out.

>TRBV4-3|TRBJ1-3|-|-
TGCGCCAGCAGCCAAGAGGGCCCCACCACGGGAGGAAACACCATATATTTT
CASSQEGPTTGGNTIYF
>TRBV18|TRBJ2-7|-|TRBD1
TGTGCCAGCTCACCCCGGGACAGAGACGAGCAGTACTTC
CASSPRDRDEQYF
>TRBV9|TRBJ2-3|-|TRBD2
TGTGCCAGCAGCGGGACTAGCTCAGATACGCAGTATTTT
CASSGTSSDTQYF
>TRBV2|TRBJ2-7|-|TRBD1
TGTGCCAGCAGTGGACAGGGGCGTCTCTACGAGCAGTACTTC
CASSGQGRLYEQYF
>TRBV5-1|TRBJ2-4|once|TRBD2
TGCGCCAGCAGCTTTAGCGGGGGGACCCCAGCGGCCAAAAACATTCAGTACTTC
CASSFSGGTPAAKNIQYF
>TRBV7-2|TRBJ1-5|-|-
TGTGCCAGCCGTTCGGTAAATAGCAATCAGCCCCAGCATTTT
CASRSVNSNQPQHF
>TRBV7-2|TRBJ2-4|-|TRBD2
TGTGCCAGCAGCTTAGGGTTCGCGGGGGGAGCAAACATTCAGTACTTC
CASSLGFAGGANIQYF
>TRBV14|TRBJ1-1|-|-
TGTGCCAGCAGCAATTCTCGGGTTAAAGCTTTCTTT
CASSNSRVKAFF
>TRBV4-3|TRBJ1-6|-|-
TGCGCCAGCAGCCAATGGACAGCCAATTCACCCCTCCACTTT
CASSQWTANSPLHF
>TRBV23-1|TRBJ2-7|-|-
TGCGCCAGCAGCAGGGCGCACTCGTTTTACGAGCAGTACTTC
CASSRAHSFYEQYF
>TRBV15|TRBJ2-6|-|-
TGTGCCACCGGAGCTGGGGCCAACGTCCTGACTTTC
CATGAGANVLTF